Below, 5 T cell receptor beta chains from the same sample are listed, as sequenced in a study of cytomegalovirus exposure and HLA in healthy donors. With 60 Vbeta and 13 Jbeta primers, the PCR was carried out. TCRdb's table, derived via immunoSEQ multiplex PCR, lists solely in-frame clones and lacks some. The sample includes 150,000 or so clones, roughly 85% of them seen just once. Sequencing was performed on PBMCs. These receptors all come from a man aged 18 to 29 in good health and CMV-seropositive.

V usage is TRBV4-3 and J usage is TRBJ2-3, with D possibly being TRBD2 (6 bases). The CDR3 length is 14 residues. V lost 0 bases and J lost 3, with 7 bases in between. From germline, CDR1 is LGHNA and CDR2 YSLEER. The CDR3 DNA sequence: TGCGCCAGCAGCCAAGACGCGGGGACAGATACGCAGTATTTT. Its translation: CASSQDAGTDTQYF.

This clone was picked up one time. CDR3 in amino acids: CASSLGGLGRTEAFF. DNA for the CDR3: TGTGCCAGCAGCTTAGGAGGGCTAGGACGGACTGAAGCTTTCTTT. The V and J genes are TRBV7-8 and TRBJ1-1; the D is unclear. With 1 base removed from V and 5 bases from J, the gap between germline ends came to 14 bases. CDR1 and CDR2 from the germline V gene are SGHVS and FQNEAQ. This CDR3 comprises 15 residues. Filled out from reference TRBV7-8 and TRBJ1-1, the complete variable domain reads GAGVSQSPRYKVAKRGQDVALRCDPISGHVSLFWYQQALGQGPEFLTYFQNEAQLDKSGLPSDRFFAERPEGSVSTLKIQRTQQEDSAVYLCASSLGGLGRTEAFFGQGTRLTVV.

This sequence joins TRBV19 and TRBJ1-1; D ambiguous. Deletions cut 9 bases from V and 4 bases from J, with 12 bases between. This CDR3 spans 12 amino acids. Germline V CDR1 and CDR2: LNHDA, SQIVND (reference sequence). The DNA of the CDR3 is TGTGCCAGCAAGGAACGGGGCACTGAAGCTTTCTTT. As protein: CASKERGTEAFF.

In nucleotides, the CDR3 is TGTGCCAGCAGCGTGGGACAGGGGCTTGGCTACACCTTC. This sequence encodes CASSVGQGLGYTF. V is TRBV9 and J is TRBJ1-2; 10 nucleotides line up with TRBD1. The CDR3 runs 13 residues. Losses at the gene ends were 2 bases for V and 7 bases for J; bases not matched to a gene: 2. The germline V gene encodes CDR1 SGDLS and CDR2 YYNGEE.

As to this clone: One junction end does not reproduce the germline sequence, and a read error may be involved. This CDR3 is CASSATGGSTF. DNA of the CDR3: TGTGCCAGCAGCGCCACAGGGGGCTCCACCTTC. The genes are TRBV6-1 and TRBJ1-2; 9 positions agree with TRBD1. In germline, CDR1 is MNHNS, CDR2 SASEGT. The CDR3 consists of 11 residues.